This T cell receptor (beta chain) was sequenced in a study of blood T cell repertoires in COVID-19. For the study at large: Both acute and convalescent COVID-19 samples were obtained from the United States, Italy and Spain. T cells, B-cell-depleted T cells, or PBMCs provided the cDNA or gDNA that served as material.

The CDR3 has 16 residues. Trimming left V 2 bases short and J 1 base short, with 13 bases between. Germline values: CDR1 ENHRY, CDR2 SYGVKD. In the original processing: Researchers report that nucleated cell counts were estimated from reference gene primer amplification. The method was immunoSEQ multiplex PCR; TCRdb's version includes in-frame clones alone and lacks a portion of them. The D gene and trimming were derived from the DNA, and the V and J assignments and clone size from that table. The table shows 61,000 or so clones, with 85% to 90% occurring only once. What was sequenced was peripheral blood. The receptor comes from an elderly woman with active COVID-19. The chain carries TRBV10-3 and TRBJ2-3; D may be TRBD1 (5 bases). In nucleotides, the CDR3 is TGTGCCATCAGTGAGGACAGACCCGGAGGCACAGATACGCAGTATTTT. It specifies CAISEDRPGGTDTQYF.